This T cell receptor (beta chain) comes out of a study of blood T cell repertoires in COVID-19. Deletions cut 6 bases from V and 4 bases from J, with 13 bases between. The CDR3 spans 13 residues. CDR1 is SQVTM and CDR2 is ANQGSEA in the germline V gene. In the authors' methods: Estimates of nucleated cell counts were drawn from the amplification of reference gene primers. The protocol was immunoSEQ multiplex PCR, while the TCRdb copy is restricted to in-frame clones and leaves out a portion. V and J calls and clone size are as listed in that table; D and trimming were resolved from the DNA. The sample carries 390,000 or so clones, roughly 87% recorded once. Enrollees, about 18 to 89 years old, lived in approximately 25 US areas.

This clonotype was sampled from a woman aged 45-65 years who had recovered from COVID-19. Sequenced material: PBMCs or T cells enriched from blood (not recorded which). The chain combines TRBV29-1 with TRBJ1-5; D remains ambiguous. The CDR3 DNA is TGCAGCGTGGGAGAGGGAGATAATCAGCCCCAGCATTTT. The encoded protein is CSVGEGDNQPQHF.